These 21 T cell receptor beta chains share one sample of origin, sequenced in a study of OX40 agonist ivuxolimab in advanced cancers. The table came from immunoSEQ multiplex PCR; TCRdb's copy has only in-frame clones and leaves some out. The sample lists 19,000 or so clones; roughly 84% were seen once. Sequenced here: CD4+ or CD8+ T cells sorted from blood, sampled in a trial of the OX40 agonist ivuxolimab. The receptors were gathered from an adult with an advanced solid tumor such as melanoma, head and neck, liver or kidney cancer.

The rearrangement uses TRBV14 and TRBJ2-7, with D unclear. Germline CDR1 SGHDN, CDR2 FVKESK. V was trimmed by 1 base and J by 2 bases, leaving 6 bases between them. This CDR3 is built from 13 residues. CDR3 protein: CASSQVGPYEQYF. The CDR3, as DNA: TGTGCCAGCAGCCAAGTCGGCCCCTACGAGCAGTACTTC. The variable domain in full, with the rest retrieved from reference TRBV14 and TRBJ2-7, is EAGVTQFPSHSVIEKGQTVTLRCDPISGHDNLYWYRRVMGKEIKFLLHFVKESKQDESGMPNNRFLAERTGGTYSTLKVQPAELEDSGVYFCASSQVGPYEQYFGPGTRLTVT.

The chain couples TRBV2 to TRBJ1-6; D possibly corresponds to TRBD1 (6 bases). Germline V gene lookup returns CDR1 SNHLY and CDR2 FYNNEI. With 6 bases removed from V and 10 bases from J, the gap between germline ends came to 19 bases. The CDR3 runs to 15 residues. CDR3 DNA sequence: TGTGCCAGCAGACAACGACAGGACTTTGGGTCACCCCTCCACTTT. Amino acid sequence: CASRQRQDFGSPLHF.

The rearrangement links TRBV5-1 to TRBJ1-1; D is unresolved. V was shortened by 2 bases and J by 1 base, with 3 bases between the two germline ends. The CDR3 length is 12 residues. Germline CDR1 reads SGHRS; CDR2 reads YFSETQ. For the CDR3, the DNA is TGCGCCAGCAGCTTCGGGAACACTGAAGCTTTCTTT. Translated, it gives CASSFGNTEAFF.

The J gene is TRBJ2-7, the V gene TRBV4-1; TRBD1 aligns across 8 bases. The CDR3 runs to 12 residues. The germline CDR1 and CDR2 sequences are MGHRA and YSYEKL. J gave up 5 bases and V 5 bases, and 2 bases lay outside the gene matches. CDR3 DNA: TGCGCCAGCAGCGTACAGGGGGACGAGCAGTACTTC. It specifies CASSVQGDEQYF.

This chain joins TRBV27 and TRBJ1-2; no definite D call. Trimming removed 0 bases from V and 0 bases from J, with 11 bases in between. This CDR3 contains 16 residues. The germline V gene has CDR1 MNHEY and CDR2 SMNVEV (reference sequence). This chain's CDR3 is CASSLSQRATNYGYTF. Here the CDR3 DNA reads TGTGCCAGCAGTTTATCGCAGAGGGCGACTAACTATGGCTACACCTTC.

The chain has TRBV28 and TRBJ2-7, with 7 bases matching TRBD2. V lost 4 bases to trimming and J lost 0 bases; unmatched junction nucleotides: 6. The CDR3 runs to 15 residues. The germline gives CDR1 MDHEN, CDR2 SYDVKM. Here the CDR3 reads CASSSLALSSYEQYF. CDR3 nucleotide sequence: TGTGCCAGCAGTTCACTAGCGCTCAGCTCCTACGAGCAGTACTTC. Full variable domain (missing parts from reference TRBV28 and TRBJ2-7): DVKVTQSSRYLVKRTGEKVFLECVQDMDHENMFWYRQDPGLGLRLIYFSYDVKMKEKGDIPEGYSVSREKKERFSLILESASTNQTSMYLCASSSLALSSYEQYFGPGTRLTVT.

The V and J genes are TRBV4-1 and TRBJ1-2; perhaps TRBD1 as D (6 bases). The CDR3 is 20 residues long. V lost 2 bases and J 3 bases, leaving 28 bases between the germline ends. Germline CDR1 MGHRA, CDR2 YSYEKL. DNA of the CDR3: TGCGCCAGCAGCCAATTGGAAGACCCGGGACACCTATCGGGGGACTATGGCTACACCTTC. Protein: CASSQLEDPGHLSGDYGYTF.

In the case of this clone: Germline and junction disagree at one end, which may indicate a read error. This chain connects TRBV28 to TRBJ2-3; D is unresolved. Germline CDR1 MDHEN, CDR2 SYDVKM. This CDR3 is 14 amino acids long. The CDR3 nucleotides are TGTGCCAGCAGTTTCGTCTCCGGCACAGATGCGCAGTATTTT. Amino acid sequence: CASSFVSGTDAQYF.

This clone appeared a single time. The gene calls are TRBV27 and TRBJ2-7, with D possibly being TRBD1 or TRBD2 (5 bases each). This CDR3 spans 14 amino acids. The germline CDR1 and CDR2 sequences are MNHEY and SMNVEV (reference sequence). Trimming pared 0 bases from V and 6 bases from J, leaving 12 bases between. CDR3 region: CASSLSGWGTEQYF. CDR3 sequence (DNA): TGTGCCAGCAGTTTATCGGGGTGGGGGACCGAGCAGTACTTC.

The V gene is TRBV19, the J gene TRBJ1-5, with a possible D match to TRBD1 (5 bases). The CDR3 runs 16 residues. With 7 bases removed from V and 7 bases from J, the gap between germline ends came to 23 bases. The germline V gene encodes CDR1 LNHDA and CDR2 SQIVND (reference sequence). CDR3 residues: CASIRAGYGPGQPQHF. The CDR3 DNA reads TGTGCCAGTATCAGGGCAGGGTATGGGCCCGGGCAGCCCCAGCATTTT.

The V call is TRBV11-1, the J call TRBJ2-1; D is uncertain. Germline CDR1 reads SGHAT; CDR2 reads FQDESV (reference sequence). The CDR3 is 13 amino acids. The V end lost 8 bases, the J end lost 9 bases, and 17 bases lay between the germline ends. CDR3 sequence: CASGSTARSEQFF. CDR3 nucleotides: TGTGCCAGCGGATCCACTGCCAGGAGTGAGCAGTTCTTC.

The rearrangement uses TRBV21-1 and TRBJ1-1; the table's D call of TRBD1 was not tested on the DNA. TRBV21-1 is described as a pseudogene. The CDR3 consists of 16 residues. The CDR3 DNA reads TGTGCCAGCAGCAAATTGGGGGGACAGGCGAACACTGAAGCTTTCTTT. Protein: CASSKLGGQANTEAFF.

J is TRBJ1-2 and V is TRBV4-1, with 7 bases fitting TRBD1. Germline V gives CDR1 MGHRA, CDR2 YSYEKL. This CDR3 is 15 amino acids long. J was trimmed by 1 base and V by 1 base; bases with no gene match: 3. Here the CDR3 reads CASSQGTGVNYGYTF. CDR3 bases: TGCGCCAGCAGCCAAGGGACAGGAGTTAACTATGGCTACACCTTC.

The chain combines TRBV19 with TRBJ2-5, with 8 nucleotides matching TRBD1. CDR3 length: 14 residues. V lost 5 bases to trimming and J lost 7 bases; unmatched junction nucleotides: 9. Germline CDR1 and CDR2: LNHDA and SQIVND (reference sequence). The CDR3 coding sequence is TGTGCCAGTAGTCTTGACAGGGGCTCGACGACCCAGTACTTC. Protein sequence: CASSLDRGSTTQYF.

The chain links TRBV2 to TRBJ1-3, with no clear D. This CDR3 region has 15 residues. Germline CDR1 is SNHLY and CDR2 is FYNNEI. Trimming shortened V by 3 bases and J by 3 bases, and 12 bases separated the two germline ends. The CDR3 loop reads CASSERVNDGNTIYF. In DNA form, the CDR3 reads TGTGCCAGCAGTGAGCGCGTTAATGATGGAAACACCATATATTTT.

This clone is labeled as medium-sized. CDR3 region: CSVEYWTVGDEQFF. CDR3 nucleotides: TGCAGCGTTGAGTATTGGACGGTTGGGGATGAGCAGTTCTTC. This chain uses TRBV29-1 with TRBJ2-1; D gene ambiguous. Trimming stripped 3 bases from V and 8 bases from J, with 17 bases between. Germline CDR1 and CDR2: SQVTM and ANQGSEA. This CDR3 has 14 residues.

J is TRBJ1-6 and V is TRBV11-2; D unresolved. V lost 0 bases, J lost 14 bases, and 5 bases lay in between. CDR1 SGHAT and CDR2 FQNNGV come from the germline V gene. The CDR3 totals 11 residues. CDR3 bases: TGTGCCAGCAGCTTAGAGGGGACCCTCCACTTT. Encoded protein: CASSLEGTLHF.

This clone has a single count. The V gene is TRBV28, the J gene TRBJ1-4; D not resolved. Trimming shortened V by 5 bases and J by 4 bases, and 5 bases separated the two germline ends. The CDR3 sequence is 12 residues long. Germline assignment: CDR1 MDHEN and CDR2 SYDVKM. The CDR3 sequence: CASSVINEKLFF. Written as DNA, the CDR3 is TGTGCCAGCAGTGTAATTAATGAAAAACTGTTTTTT.

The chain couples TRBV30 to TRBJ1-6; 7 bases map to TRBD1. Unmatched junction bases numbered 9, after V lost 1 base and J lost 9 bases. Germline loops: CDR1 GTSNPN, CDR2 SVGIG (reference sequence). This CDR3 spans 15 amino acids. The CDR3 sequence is CAWSDTGDRSSPLHF. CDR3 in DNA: TGTGCCTGGAGTGATACGGGGGACAGAAGTTCACCCCTCCACTTT. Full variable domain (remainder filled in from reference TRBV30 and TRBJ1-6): SQTIHQWPATLVQPVGSPLSLECTVEGTSNPNLYWYRQAAGRGLQLLFYSVGIGQISSEVPQNLSASRPQDRQFILSSKKLLLSDSGFYLCAWSDTGDRSSPLHFGNGTRLTVT.

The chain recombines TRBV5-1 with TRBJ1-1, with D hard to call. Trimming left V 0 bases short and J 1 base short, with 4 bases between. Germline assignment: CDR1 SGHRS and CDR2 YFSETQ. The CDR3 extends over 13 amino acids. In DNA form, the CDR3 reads TGCGCCAGCAGCTTGGGGACGAACACTGAAGCTTTCTTT. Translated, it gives CASSLGTNTEAFF.

This chain's CDR3 is CASSTSQVYEQYF. The CDR3 nucleotides read TGTGCCAGCAGTACATCACAGGTATACGAGCAGTACTTC. This rearrangement joins TRBV6-6 to TRBJ2-7, with a possible D match to TRBD1 (5 bases). V dropped 5 bases and J dropped 4 bases, with 12 bases sitting between them. This CDR3 spans 13 amino acids. Germline CDR1 is MNHNY and CDR2 is SVGAGI (reference sequence).